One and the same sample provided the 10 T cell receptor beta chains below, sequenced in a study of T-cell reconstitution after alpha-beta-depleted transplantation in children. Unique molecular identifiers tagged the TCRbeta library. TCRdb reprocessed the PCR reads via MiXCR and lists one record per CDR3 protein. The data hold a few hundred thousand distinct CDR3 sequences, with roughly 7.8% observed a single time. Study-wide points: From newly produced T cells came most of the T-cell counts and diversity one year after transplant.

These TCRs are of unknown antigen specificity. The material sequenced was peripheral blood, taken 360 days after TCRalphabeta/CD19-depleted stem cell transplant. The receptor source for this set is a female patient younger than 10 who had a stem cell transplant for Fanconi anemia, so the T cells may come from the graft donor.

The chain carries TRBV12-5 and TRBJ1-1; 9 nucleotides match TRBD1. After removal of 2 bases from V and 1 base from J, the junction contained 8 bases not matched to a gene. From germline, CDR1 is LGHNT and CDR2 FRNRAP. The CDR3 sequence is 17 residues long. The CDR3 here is CASGLTPTGGGNTEAFF. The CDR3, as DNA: TGTGCTAGTGGTTTGACCCCCACAGGGGGCGGGAACACTGAAGCTTTCTTT.

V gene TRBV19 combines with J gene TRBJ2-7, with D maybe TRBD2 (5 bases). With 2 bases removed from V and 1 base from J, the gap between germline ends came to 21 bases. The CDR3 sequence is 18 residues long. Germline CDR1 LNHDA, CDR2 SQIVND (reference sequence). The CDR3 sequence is CASSIRLVRTEASYEQYF. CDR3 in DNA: TGTGCCAGTAGTATAAGGTTAGTGAGGACTGAAGCTTCCTACGAGCAGTACTTC.

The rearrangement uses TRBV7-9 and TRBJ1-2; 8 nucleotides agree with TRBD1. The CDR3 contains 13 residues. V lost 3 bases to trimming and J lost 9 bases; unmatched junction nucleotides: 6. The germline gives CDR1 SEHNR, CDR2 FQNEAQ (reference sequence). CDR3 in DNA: TGTGCCAGCAGCTTGACAGGGGAAGACCGCTACACCTTC. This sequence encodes CASSLTGEDRYTF.

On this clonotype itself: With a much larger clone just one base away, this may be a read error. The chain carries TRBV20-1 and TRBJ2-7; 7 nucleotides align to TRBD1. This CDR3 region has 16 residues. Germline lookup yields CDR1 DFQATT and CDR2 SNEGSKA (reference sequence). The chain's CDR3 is CTARSIRQGSSYEQYV. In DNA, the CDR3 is TGCACTGCTAGATCTATAAGACAGGGAAGCTCCTACGAGCAGTACGTC.

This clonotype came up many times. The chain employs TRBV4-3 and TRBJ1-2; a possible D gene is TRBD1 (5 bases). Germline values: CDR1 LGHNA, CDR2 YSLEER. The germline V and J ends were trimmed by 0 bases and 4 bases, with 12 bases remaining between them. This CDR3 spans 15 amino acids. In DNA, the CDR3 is TGCGCCAGCAGCCAAGATAGAAGGGGCGGCTATGGCTACACCTTC. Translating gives CASSQDRRGGYGYTF.

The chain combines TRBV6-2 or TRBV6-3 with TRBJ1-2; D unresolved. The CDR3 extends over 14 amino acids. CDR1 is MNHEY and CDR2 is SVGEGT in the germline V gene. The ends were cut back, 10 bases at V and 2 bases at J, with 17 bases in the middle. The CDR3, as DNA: TGTGCCACGACGAGGGCAGAAATGAACTATGGCTACACCTTC. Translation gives CATTRAEMNYGYTF.

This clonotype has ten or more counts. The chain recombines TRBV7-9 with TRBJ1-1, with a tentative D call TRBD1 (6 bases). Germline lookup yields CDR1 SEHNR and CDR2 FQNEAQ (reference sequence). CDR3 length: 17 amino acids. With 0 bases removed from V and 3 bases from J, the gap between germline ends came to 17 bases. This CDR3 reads CASSLALGGRTYTEAFF. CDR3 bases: TGTGCCAGCAGCTTAGCGCTAGGGGGGCGTACCTACACTGAAGCTTTCTTT.

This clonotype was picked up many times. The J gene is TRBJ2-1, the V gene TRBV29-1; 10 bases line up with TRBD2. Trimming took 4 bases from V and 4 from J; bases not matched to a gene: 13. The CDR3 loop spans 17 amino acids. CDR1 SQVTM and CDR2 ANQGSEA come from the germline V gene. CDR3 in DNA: TGCAGCGTTGTCGTTAGCGGGGGGACCTCCCTGTACAATGAGCAGTTCTTC. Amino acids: CSVVVSGGTSLYNEQFF.

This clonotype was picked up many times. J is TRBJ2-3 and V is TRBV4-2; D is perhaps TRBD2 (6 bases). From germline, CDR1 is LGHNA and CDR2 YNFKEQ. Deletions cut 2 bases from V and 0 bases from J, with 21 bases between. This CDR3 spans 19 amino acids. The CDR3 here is CASSQSGLSSGPSTDTQYF. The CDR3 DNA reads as TGTGCCAGCAGCCAATCCGGACTATCCAGCGGGCCGAGCACAGATACGCAGTATTTT.

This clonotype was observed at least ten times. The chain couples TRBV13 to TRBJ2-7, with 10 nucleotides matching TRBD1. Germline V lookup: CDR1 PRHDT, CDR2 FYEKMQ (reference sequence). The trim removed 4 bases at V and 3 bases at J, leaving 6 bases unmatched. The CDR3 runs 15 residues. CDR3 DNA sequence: TGTGCCAGCAGCTCTACGGGACAGGGGTACTACGAGCAGTACGTC. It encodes CASSSTGQGYYEQYV.